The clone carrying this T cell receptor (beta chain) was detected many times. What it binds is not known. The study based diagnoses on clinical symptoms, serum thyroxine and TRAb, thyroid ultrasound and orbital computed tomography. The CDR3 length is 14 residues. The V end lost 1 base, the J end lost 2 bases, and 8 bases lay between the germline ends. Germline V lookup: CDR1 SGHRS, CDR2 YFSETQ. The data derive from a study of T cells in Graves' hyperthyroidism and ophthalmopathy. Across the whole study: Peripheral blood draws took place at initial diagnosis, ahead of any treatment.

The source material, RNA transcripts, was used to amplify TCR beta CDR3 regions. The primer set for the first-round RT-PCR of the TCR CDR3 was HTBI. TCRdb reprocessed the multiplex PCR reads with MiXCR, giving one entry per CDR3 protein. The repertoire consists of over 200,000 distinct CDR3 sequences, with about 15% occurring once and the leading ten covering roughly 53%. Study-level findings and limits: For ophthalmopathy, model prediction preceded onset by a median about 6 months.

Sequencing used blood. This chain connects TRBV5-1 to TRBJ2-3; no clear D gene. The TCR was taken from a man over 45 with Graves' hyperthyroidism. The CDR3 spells CASSLQGYTDTQYF. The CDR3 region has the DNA TGCGCCAGCAGCTTGCAAGGATACACAGATACGCAGTATTTT.